A selection of T cell receptor beta chains follows, all from one sample in a study of blood T cell repertoires in COVID-19. Clones were sequenced by immunoSEQ multiplex PCR, and TCRdb holds only the in-frame ones, with some missing. The table includes around 150,000 clones, around 82% detected once. The sample comprised peripheral blood. The receptors here all came from a man in his sixties with active or convalescent COVID-19. Both conserved end residues are part of each CDR3. The D gene is left open where the match is weak. Clone size, where shown, is once, few, many, or a class for clones that have expanded.

D: -; V: TRBV10-3; J: TRBJ1-1; size: -; DNA: TGTGCCATCACCCGCGGGGGTACAGCTTTCTTT; CDR3: CAITRGGTAFF
D: -; V: TRBV19; J: TRBJ1-6; size: -; DNA: TGTGCCAGTAGTATAGCGGCGGAGGGGAAATCACCCCTCCACTTT; CDR3: CASSIAAEGKSPLHF
D: TRBD1; V: TRBV19; J: TRBJ1-5; size: few; DNA: TGTGCCAGTAGGACAGGGGGCGTTACGGAACAGCCCCAGCATTTT; CDR3: CASRTGGVTEQPQHF
D: TRBD1; V: TRBV18; J: TRBJ1-3; size: -; DNA: TGTGCCAGCTCACCCCCGACAGGGGCGGACACCATATATTTT; CDR3: CASSPPTGADTIYF
D: TRBD1; V: TRBV3-1/TRBV3-2; J: TRBJ1-3; size: -; DNA: TGTGCCAGCAGCCTACCGACTACGGGACAGGGGCTTTTTGGAAACACCATATATTTT; CDR3: CASSLPTTGQGLFGNTIYF
D: TRBD1; V: TRBV20-1; J: TRBJ1-2; size: -; DNA: TGCAGTGCTGGTGGCCAGGGACAGGGTTCCTATGGCTACACCTTC; CDR3: CSAGGQGQGSYGYTF
D: -; V: TRBV4-1; J: TRBJ1-2; size: once; DNA: TGCGCCAGCAGAACGACGGAGCAGGAGGGGAACTATGGCTACACCTTC; CDR3: CASRTTEQEGNYGYTF
D: -; V: TRBV11-2; J: TRBJ1-1; size: -; DNA: TGTGCCAGCAGCTTAGACTCCGGTAACACTGAAGCTTTCTTT; CDR3: CASSLDSGNTEAFF
D: TRBD1; V: TRBV2; J: TRBJ1-1; size: -; DNA: TGTGCCAGCAGTGAAGCGGGCCAGGGGGCTAAGGACACTGAAGCTTTCTTT; CDR3: CASSEAGQGAKDTEAFF
D: TRBD1; V: TRBV28; J: TRBJ1-4; size: -; DNA: TGTGCCAGCAGGAGGACAGGGCCATGGACAACTAATGAAAAACTGTTTTTT; CDR3: CASRRTGPWTTNEKLFF
D: -; V: TRBV11-2; J: TRBJ2-7; size: -; DNA: TGTGCCAGCAGCTTAGCACTGGGTGCAGGGGTCTACGAGCAGTACTTC; CDR3: CASSLALGAGVYEQYF
D: -; V: TRBV6-5; J: TRBJ1-4; size: few; DNA: TGTGCCAGCAGTTTCTACACAGGGATGAGGGAAAAACTGTTTTTT; CDR3: CASSFYTGMREKLFF
D: TRBD1; V: TRBV5-1; J: TRBJ1-1; size: -; DNA: TGCGCCAGCAGCTTGGCCGGGACAGGGGTTGAGGGAGCTTTCTTT; CDR3: CASSLAGTGVEGAFF
D: -; V: TRBV4-2; J: TRBJ2-2; size: -; DNA: TGTGCCAGCAGCCAAGATACCCAACGGGGGGAGCTGTTTTTT; CDR3: CASSQDTQRGELFF
D: TRBD2; V: TRBV19; J: TRBJ2-2; size: -; DNA: TGTGCCAGCATTCGGGGGGATTTGACCGGGGAGCTGTTTTTT; CDR3: CASIRGDLTGELFF
D: -; V: TRBV21-1; J: TRBJ1-6; size: -; DNA: TGTGCCAGCAGCAAAGCGCTAAGGACAGGGTATTCACCCCTCCACTTT; CDR3: CASSKALRTGYSPLHF
D: -; V: TRBV19; J: TRBJ1-2; size: few; DNA: TGTGCCAGTAGTACGGGAGAGTATGGCTACACCTTC; CDR3: CASSTGEYGYTF
D: -; V: TRBV7-2; J: TRBJ1-2; size: -; DNA: TGTGCCAGCAGCTTAGAGGGTTCGGGGGGCTATGGCTACACCTTC; CDR3: CASSLEGSGGYGYTF
D: -; V: TRBV2; J: TRBJ1-1; size: -; DNA: TGTGCCAGCAGGACGACAGGTGGCGGGAGGGGTGAAGCTTTCTTT; CDR3: CASRTTGGGRGEAFF
D: TRBD1; V: TRBV2; J: TRBJ1-5; size: -; DNA: TGTGCCAGCAGTGAAGCAGGGGGCATTCAGCCCCAGCATTTT; CDR3: CASSEAGGIQPQHF